This TCR beta chain originates from a study of cytomegalovirus exposure and HLA in healthy donors. In its sample, this clone was seen once. Here immunoSEQ multiplex PCR was the method, and the copy in TCRdb shows in-frame clones only, minus some. Counted here are tens of thousands of clones, more than 85% occurring once; the ten biggest clones make up around 2.2%. Sequenced sample: PBMCs. This TCR was recovered from a woman aged 25 to 39 in good health and CMV-seronegative.

The CDR3 sequence: CASSLAGDTGELFF. For the CDR3, the DNA is TGTGCCAGCAGCTTAGCCGGGGACACCGGGGAGCTGTTTTTT. The chain employs TRBV7-6 and TRBJ2-2; D might be TRBD2 (5 bases). The CDR3 loop spans 14 amino acids. Germline CDR1 SGHVS, CDR2 FNYEAQ. V was trimmed by 0 bases and J by 3 bases, leaving 5 bases between them.